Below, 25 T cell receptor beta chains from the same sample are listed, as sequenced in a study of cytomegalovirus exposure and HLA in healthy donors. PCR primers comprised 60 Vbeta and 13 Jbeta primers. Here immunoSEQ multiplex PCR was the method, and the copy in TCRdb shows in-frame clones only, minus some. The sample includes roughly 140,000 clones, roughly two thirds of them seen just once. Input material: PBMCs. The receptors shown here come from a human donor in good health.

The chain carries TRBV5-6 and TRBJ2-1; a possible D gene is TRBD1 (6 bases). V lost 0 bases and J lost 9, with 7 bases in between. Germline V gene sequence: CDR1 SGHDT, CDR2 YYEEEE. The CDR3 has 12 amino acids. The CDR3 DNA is TGTGCCAGCAGCTTGGGGGGGCGTGAGCAGTTCTTC. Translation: CASSLGGREQFF.

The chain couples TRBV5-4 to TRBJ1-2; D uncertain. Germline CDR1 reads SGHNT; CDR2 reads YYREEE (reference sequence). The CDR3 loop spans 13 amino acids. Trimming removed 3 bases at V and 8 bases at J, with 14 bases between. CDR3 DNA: TGTGCCAGCAGCTATGATGAGGGTGCGGGCTACACCTTC. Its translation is CASSYDEGAGYTF. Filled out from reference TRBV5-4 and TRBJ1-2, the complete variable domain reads ETGVTQSPTHLIKTRGQQVTLRCSSQSGHNTVSWYQQALGQGPQFIFQYYREEENGRGNFPPRFSGLQFPNYSSELNVNALELDDSALYLCASSYDEGAGYTFGSGTRLTVV.

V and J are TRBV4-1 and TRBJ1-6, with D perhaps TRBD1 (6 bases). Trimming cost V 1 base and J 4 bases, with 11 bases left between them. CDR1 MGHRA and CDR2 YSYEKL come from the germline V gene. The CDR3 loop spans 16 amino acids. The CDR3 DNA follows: TGCGCCAGCAGCCAAGTAACACAGGGTTATAATTCACCCCTCCACTTT. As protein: CASSQVTQGYNSPLHF.

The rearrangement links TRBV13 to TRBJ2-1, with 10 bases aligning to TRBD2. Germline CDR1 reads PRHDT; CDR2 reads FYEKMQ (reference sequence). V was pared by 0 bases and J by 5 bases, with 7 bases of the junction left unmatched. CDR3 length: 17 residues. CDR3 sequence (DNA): TGTGCCAGCAGCTTAGGGGTAGCGGGGGGATCAAACAATGAGCAGTTCTTC. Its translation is CASSLGVAGGSNNEQFF.

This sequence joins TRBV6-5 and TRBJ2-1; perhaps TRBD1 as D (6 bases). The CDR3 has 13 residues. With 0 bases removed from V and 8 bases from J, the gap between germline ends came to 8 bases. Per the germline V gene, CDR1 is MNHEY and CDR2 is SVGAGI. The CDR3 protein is CASSYSAGDEQFF. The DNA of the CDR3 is TGTGCCAGCAGTTACTCTGCAGGGGATGAGCAGTTCTTC.

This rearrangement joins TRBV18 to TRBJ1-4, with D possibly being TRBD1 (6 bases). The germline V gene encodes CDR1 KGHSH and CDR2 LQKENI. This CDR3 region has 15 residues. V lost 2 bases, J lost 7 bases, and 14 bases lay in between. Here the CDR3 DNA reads TGTGCCAGCTCACCAAACAGGGAAGGCGGTGAAAAACTGTTTTTT. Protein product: CASSPNREGGEKLFF.

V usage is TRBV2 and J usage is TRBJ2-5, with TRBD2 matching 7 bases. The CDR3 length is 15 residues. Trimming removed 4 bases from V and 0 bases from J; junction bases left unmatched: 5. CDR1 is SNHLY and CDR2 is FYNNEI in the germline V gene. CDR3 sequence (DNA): TGTGCCAGCAGTGGCGGGAGTCGGGACCAAGAGACCCAGTACTTC. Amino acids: CASSGGSRDQETQYF.

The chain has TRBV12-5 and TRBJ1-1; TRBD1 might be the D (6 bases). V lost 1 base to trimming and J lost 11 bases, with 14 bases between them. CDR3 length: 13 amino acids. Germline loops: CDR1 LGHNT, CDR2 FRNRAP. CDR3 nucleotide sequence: TGTGCTAGTGGTTTGGAAGGGGACACCCGGGCTTTCTTT. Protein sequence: CASGLEGDTRAFF.

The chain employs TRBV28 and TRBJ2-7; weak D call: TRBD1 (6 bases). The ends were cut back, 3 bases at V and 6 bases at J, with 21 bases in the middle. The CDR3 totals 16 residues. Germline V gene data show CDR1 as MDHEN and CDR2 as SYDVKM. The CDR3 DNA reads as TGTGCCAGCAGTTTTGGGAGACAGGTGGATTCCGGCGAGCAGTACTTC. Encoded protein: CASSFGRQVDSGEQYF. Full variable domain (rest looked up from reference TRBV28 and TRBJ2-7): DVKVTQSSRYLVKRTGEKVFLECVQDMDHENMFWYRQDPGLGLRLIYFSYDVKMKEKGDIPEGYSVSREKKERFSLILESASTNQTSMYLCASSFGRQVDSGEQYFGPGTRLTVT.

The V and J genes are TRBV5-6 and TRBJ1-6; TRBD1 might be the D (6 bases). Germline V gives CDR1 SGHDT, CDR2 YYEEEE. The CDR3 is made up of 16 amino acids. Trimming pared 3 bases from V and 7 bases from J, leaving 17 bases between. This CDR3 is CASSSPIGTPNSPLHF. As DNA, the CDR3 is TGTGCCAGCAGCTCACCCATCGGGACACCGAATTCACCCCTCCACTTT.

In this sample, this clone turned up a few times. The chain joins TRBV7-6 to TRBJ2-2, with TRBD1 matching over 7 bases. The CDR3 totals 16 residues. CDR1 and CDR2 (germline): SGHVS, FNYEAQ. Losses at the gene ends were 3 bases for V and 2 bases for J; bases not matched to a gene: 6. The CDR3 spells CASSFRDRANTGELFF. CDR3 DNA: TGTGCCAGCAGCTTCCGAGACAGGGCCAACACCGGGGAGCTGTTTTTT. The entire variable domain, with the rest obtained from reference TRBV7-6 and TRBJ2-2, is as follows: GAGVSQSPRYKVTKRGQDVALRCDPISGHVSLYWYRQALGQGPEFLTYFNYEAQQDKSGLPNDRFSAERPEGSISTLTIQRTEQRDSAMYRCASSFRDRANTGELFFGEGSRLTVL.

The CDR3 is CASRISGGAAGANVLTF. The CDR3 DNA sequence: TGTGCCAGCAGGATTAGCGGGGGGGCAGCTGGGGCCAACGTCCTGACTTTC. V and J are TRBV28 and TRBJ2-6, with 11 bases matching TRBD2. The J segment lost 2 bases and the V segment lost 6 bases, leaving 6 bases of the junction unmatched. The CDR3 sequence is 17 residues long. Per germline, CDR1 MDHEN and CDR2 SYDVKM. The full variable domain, with the rest looked up from reference TRBV28 and TRBJ2-6, is DVKVTQSSRYLVKRTGEKVFLECVQDMDHENMFWYRQDPGLGLRLIYFSYDVKMKEKGDIPEGYSVSREKKERFSLILESASTNQTSMYLCASRISGGAAGANVLTFGAGSRLTVL.

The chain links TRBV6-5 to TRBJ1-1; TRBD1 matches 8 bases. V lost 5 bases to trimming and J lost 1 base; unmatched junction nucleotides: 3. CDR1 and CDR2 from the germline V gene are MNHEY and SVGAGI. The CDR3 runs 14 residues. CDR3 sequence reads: CASSRQGRNTEAFF. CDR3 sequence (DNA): TGTGCCAGCAGTCGACAGGGGAGGAACACTGAAGCTTTCTTT.

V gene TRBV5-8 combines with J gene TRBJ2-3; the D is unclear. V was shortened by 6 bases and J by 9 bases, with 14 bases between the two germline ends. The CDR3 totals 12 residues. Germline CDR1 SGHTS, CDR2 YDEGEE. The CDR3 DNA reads TGTGCCAGCACCATTCTCGCGAGCACGCAGTATTTT. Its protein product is CASTILASTQYF.

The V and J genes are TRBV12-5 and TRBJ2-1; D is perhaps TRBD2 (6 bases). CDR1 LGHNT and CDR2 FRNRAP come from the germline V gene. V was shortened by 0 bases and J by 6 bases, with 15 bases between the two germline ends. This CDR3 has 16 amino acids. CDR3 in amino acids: CASGLVRGGGANEQFF. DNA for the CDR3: TGTGCTAGTGGTTTGGTACGGGGCGGCGGGGCCAATGAGCAGTTCTTC.

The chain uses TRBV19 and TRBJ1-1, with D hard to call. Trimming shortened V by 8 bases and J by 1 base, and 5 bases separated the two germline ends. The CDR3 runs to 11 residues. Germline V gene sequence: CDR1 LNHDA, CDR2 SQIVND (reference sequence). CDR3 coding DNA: TGTGCCAGTGTATGGAACACTGAAGCTTTCTTT. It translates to CASVWNTEAFF.

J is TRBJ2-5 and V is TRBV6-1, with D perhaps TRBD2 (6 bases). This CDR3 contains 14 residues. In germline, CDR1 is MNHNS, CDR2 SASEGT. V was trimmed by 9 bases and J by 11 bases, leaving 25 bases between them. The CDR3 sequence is CASSLGPPGEEQYF. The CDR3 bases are TGTGCCAGTTCTCTCGGCCCGCCGGGGGAGGAGCAGTACTTC.

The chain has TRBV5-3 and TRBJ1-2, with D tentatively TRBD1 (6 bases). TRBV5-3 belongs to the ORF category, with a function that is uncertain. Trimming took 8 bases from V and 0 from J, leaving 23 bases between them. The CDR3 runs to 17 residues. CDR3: CASPLFPPGHTNYGYTF. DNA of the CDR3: TGTGCCAGTCCCCTGTTTCCCCCGGGACATACTAACTATGGCTACACCTTC.

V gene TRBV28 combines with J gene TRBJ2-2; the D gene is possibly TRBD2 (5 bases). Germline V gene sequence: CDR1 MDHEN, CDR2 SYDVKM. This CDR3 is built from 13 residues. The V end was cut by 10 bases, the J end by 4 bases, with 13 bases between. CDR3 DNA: TGTGCCACCGTCCGGGGTTCCACCGGGGAGCTGTTTTTT. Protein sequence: CATVRGSTGELFF.

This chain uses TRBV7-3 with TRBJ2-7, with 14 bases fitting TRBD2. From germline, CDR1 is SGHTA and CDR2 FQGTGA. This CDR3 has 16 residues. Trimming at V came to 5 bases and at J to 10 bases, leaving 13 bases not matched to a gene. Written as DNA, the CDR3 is TGTGCCAGCAGCGCCCGGACTAGCGGGAGGCCGGGGCGACAGTACTTC. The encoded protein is CASSARTSGRPGRQYF.

Here the CDR3 reads CAWSSGNNEQFF. The CDR3 nucleotides read TGTGCCTGGAGTAGCGGGAACAATGAGCAGTTCTTC. The chain carries TRBV30 and TRBJ2-1; 7 positions agree with TRBD2. After removal of 2 bases from V and 5 bases from J, the junction contained 0 bases not matched to a gene. This CDR3 has 12 residues. Germline V gene sequence: CDR1 GTSNPN, CDR2 SVGIG (reference sequence). Using reference TRBV30 and TRBJ2-1 for the parts outside the CDR3, the full variable domain is SQTIHQWPATLVQPVGSPLSLECTVEGTSNPNLYWYRQAAGRGLQLLFYSVGIGQISSEVPQNLSASRPQDRQFILSSKKLLLSDSGFYLCAWSSGNNEQFFGPGTRLTVL.

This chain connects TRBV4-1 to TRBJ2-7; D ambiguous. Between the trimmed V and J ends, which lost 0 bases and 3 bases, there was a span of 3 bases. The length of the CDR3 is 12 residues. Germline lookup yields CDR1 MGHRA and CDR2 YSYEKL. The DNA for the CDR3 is TGCGCCAGCAGCCAAGACAACTACGAGCAGTACTTC. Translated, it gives CASSQDNYEQYF.

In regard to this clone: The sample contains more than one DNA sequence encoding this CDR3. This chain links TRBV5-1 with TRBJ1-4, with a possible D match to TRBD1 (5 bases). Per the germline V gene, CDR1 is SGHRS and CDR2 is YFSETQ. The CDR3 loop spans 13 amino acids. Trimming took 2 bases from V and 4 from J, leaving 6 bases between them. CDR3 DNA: TGCGCCAGCAGCTTACAGGTTAATGAAAAACTGTTTTTT. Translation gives CASSLQVNEKLFF.

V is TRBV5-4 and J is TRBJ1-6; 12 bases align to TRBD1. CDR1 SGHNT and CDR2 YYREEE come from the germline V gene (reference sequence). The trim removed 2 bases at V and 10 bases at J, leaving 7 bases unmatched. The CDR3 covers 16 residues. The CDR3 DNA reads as TGTGCCAGCAGCTTCGGCGGGACAGGGGGCGGCTCACCCCTCCACTTT. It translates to CASSFGGTGGGSPLHF.

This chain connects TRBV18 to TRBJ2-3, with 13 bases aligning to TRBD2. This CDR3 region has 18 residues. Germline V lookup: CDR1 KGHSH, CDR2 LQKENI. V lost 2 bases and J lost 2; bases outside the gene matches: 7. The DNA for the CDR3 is TGTGCCAGCTCACCAGAAAGCGGGACTAGCGGGAACACAGATACGCAGTATTTT. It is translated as CASSPESGTSGNTDTQYF.